This TCR beta chain emerged from a study of blood T cells in healthy people across ages. The use of a sample-barcoded 5' primer and a J-beta primer mix characterized a second PCR of roughly 7 to 11 cycles. TCRdb re-derived calls from the 5' RACE reads in MiXCR, one entry per CDR3 protein. This table holds 600,000 to 900,000 distinct CDR3 sequences, approximately 24% found once. Study findings and constraints: In older individuals, TCR beta diversity per million T cells was lower, falling roughly linearly with age.

Germline V gives CDR1 SGDLS, CDR2 YYNGEE. This CDR3 has 14 residues. V lost 4 bases, J lost 5 bases, and 15 bases lay in between. With regard to this clonotype: Its antigen remains unknown.

A further study also used this sample, focusing on T cells of mothers and their children. Per that paper: In this cohort, donors were a few healthy Caucasian mothers plus their six children. At approximately 1.5 ug per 15 ul, all of the extracted RNA went into cDNA synthesis. Slightly higher, non-significant overlap characterized related mother-child pairs relative to unrelated pairs.

Material: blood. The sequence came from a boy aged 5 to 17 in good health. The gene calls are TRBV9 and TRBJ2-5; the D gene is possibly TRBD1 (6 bases). The CDR3 sequence is CASSPRTDWETQYF. The CDR3 coding sequence is TGTGCCAGCAGCCCGAGGACAGATTGGGAGACCCAGTACTTC. Together with reference TRBV9 and TRBJ2-5, the CDR3 gives the full variable domain: DSGVTQTPKHLITATGQRVTLRCSPRSGDLSVYWYQQSLDQGLQFLIQYYNGEERAKGNILERFSAQQFPDLHSELNLSSLELGDSALYFCASSPRTDWETQYFGPGTRLLVL.